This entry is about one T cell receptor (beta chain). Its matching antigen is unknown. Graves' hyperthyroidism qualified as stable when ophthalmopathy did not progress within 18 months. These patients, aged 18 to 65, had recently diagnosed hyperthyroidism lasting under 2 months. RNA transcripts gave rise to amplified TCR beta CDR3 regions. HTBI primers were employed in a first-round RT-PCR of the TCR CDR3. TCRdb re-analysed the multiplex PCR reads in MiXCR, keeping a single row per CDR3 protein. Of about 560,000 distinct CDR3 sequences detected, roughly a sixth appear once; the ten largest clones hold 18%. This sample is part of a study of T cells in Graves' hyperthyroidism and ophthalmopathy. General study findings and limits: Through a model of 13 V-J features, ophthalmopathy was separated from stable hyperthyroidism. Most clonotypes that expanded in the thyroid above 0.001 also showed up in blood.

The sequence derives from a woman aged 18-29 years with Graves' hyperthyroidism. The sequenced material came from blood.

This chain's CDR3 is CASSNSGSNEQYF. The CDR3 nucleotides read TGTGCCAGCAGTAATAGCGGGAGTAACGAGCAGTACTTC. This chain links TRBV27 with TRBJ2-7; TRBD2 aligns across 9 bases. From germline, CDR1 is MNHEY and CDR2 SMNVEV (reference sequence). The junction had 4 bases not matched to a gene; V was cut back by 5 bases and J by 5 bases. This CDR3 region has 13 residues.